Listed here are 7 T cell receptor beta chains from one sample, sequenced in a study of T cells after yellow fever vaccination. TCRdb recomputed calls from the 5' RACE reads with MiXCR, one row per CDR3 protein. In the table there are hundreds of thousands of distinct CDR3 sequences, around an eighth of which are singletons. Sample: PBMCs, taken on the day of the yellow fever booster vaccination. These receptors all stem from a man aged 25-40 years who received the YFV17D yellow fever vaccine.

The V gene is TRBV7-8, the J gene TRBJ2-7, with D unclear. From germline, CDR1 is SGHVS and CDR2 FQNEAQ. Trimming took 3 bases from V and 2 from J, leaving 17 bases between them. The CDR3 spans 16 residues. The CDR3 DNA sequence: TGTGCCAGCAGCTTGATCAGATTAGCCTTCACCTACGAGCAGTACTTC. Residues: CASSLIRLAFTYEQYF.

This clonotype has only a few counts. The chain recombines TRBV5-1 with TRBJ2-1, with D possibly TRBD2 on 6 matching bases. V lost 2 bases and J lost 7, with 10 bases in between. CDR1 is SGHRS, CDR2 YFSETQ, per germline. There are 13 residues in the CDR3. Written as DNA, the CDR3 is TGCGCCAGCAGCTTACTAGCTGAAAATGAGCAGTTCTTC. Translated: CASSLLAENEQFF.

This clonotype was picked up a small number of times. CDR3 DNA: TGTGCCAGTAGTGTACGGGAGGGCTACGAGCAGTACTTC. The encoded protein is CASSVREGYEQYF. The chain joins TRBV19 to TRBJ2-7; 8 nucleotides align to TRBD2. Germline V gene lookup returns CDR1 LNHDA and CDR2 SQIVND (reference sequence). V lost 5 bases to trimming and J lost 3 bases; unmatched junction nucleotides: 3. CDR3 size: 13 residues.

V usage is TRBV7-2 and J usage is TRBJ1-6; D gene uncertain. This CDR3 has 11 amino acids. Germline-derived CDR1 and CDR2 are SGHTA and FQGNSA. V lost 1 base and J 13 bases, leaving 5 bases between the germline ends. CDR3 in amino acids: CASSLVWPLHF. CDR3 coding DNA: TGTGCCAGCAGCTTAGTTTGGCCCCTCCACTTT.

This chain joins TRBV20-1 and TRBJ2-6, with D perhaps matching TRBD1 or TRBD2 (5 bases each). This CDR3 is 16 amino acids long. Deletions cut 4 bases from V and 0 bases from J, with 13 bases between. CDR1 is DFQATT, CDR2 SNEGSKA, per germline (reference sequence). This CDR3 reads CSAIGDRSSGANVLTF. The CDR3 DNA sequence: TGCAGTGCTATTGGGGACCGCAGCTCTGGGGCCAACGTCCTGACTTTC.

This chain links TRBV6-2 or TRBV6-3 with TRBJ2-2; a possible D gene is TRBD2 (5 bases). CDR3 size: 15 residues. Germline-derived CDR1 and CDR2 are MNHEY and SVGEGT. Deletions cut 2 bases from V and 2 bases from J, with 9 bases between. In nucleotides, the CDR3 is TGTGCCAGCAGTTACGGGGAGTCCAACACCGGGGAGCTGTTTTTT. Translating gives CASSYGESNTGELFF.

The chain couples TRBV27 to TRBJ1-6; D is unresolved. This CDR3 is 13 amino acids long. The germline V gene encodes CDR1 MNHEY and CDR2 SMNVEV (reference sequence). Trimming shortened V by 5 bases and J by 4 bases, and 6 bases separated the two germline ends. The CDR3 sequence: CASSGGYNSPLHF. The CDR3 DNA is TGTGCCAGCAGTGGCGGTTATAATTCACCCCTCCACTTT.